This T cell receptor (beta chain) comes out of a study of blood T cell repertoires in COVID-19. At the level of the study: Donors in the United States, Italy and Spain gave samples during acute or convalescent COVID-19.

Profiled with immunoSEQ multiplex PCR; TCRdb holds only in-frame clones, not every one. The sample contains 290,000 or so clones, about 85% of which appear only once. The germline V gene encodes CDR1 SGHNT and CDR2 YYREEE (reference sequence). The V gene lost 0 bases and the J gene lost 0 bases, with 15 bases spanning the gap. The CDR3 is 18 amino acids. This clone turned up a few times. Source material: peripheral blood. The chain combines TRBV5-4 with TRBJ1-4; D gene ambiguous. This TCR came from a man younger than 30 with active or convalescent COVID-19. Written as DNA, the CDR3 is TGTGCCAGCAGCTTGGGGGCCACCTCTCTCACAACTAATGAAAAACTGTTTTTT. Protein: CASSLGATSLTTNEKLFF. Variable domain in full (rest from reference TRBV5-4 and TRBJ1-4): ETGVTQSPTHLIKTRGQQVTLRCSSQSGHNTVSWYQQALGQGPQFIFQYYREEENGRGNFPPRFSGLQFPNYSSELNVNALELDDSALYLCASSLGATSLTTNEKLFFGSGTQLSVL.